The 13 T cell receptor beta chains below were found in one sample sequenced in a study of blood T cell repertoires in COVID-19. The table came from immunoSEQ multiplex PCR; TCRdb's copy has only in-frame clones and leaves some out. This sample yields around 140,000 clones, of which over 75% are seen a single time; more than 2% belongs to the top ten. Sequenced sample: peripheral blood. The receptors stem from a man between 65 and 85 years old with active COVID-19.

The chain has TRBV5-1 and TRBJ2-3; 8 nucleotides align to TRBD2. Germline loops: CDR1 SGHRS, CDR2 YFSETQ. The ends lost 5 bases at V and 5 bases at J; junction bases unmatched: 13. The CDR3 consists of 16 residues. The CDR3 coding sequence is TGCGCCAGCAGTCCGGGAGGGAGGGCCACGGGAGATACGCAGTATTTT. Residues: CASSPGGRATGDTQYF. The full variable domain, completed using reference TRBV5-1 and TRBJ2-3, is KAGVTQTPRYLIKTRGQQVTLSCSPISGHRSVSWYQQTPGQGLQFLFEYFSETQRNKGNFPGRFSGRQFSNSRSEMNVSTLELGDSALYLCASSPGGRATGDTQYFGPGTRLTVL.

The chain joins TRBV28 to TRBJ2-7; TRBD1 aligns across 9 bases. With V trimmed by 7 bases and J by 5 bases, 9 bases remained unmatched. The CDR3 loop spans 14 amino acids. Looked up from germline, CDR1 is MDHEN and CDR2 is SYDVKM. CDR3 sequence: CASNWGTGSNEQYF. CDR3 coding DNA: TGTGCCAGCAACTGGGGGACAGGGTCCAACGAGCAGTACTTC.

CDR3: CASSLLPGLAGTYEQYF. DNA of the CDR3: TGTGCCAGCAGTTTATTGCCGGGACTAGCGGGAACCTACGAGCAGTACTTC. V gene TRBV27 combines with J gene TRBJ2-7, with 13 bases aligning to TRBD2. Germline-derived CDR1 and CDR2 are MNHEY and SMNVEV (reference sequence). This CDR3 has 17 residues. With V trimmed by 1 base and J by 2 bases, 5 bases remained unmatched.

The chain has TRBV7-2 and TRBJ2-3; D is perhaps TRBD2 (7 bases). Trimming removed 0 bases at V and 4 bases at J, with 11 bases between. The CDR3 extends over 15 amino acids. Per germline, CDR1 SGHTA and CDR2 FQGNSA. CDR3 DNA: TGTGCCAGCAGCTTAGCGGGGGGGCAGGCAGATACGCAGTATTTT. Its protein is CASSLAGGQADTQYF.

V usage is TRBV27 and J usage is TRBJ1-2, with 7 bases aligning to TRBD1. V was pared by 6 bases and J by 4 bases, with 8 bases of the junction left unmatched. The CDR3 runs to 14 residues. Germline-derived CDR1 and CDR2 are MNHEY and SMNVEV (reference sequence). The CDR3 coding sequence is TGTGCCAGCAGAAGGGACAGCCCTTTCTATGGCTACACCTTC. Translation gives CASRRDSPFYGYTF.

The chain has TRBV28 and TRBJ2-2; no reliable D call. The V gene's germline CDR1 is MDHEN and CDR2 SYDVKM. The CDR3 contains 13 residues. The ends were cut back, 7 bases at V and 0 bases at J, with 6 bases in the middle. CDR3 loop: CASIGANTGELFF. CDR3 nucleotides: TGTGCCAGCATAGGAGCGAACACCGGGGAGCTGTTTTTT.

The CDR3 nucleotides read TGTGCCTGGAGTGTACGACAGGAAAGTGGCTACACCTTC. Its protein is CAWSVRQESGYTF. The chain uses TRBV30 and TRBJ1-2; D perhaps matches TRBD1 (6 bases). Germline V CDR1 and CDR2: GTSNPN, SVGIG (reference sequence). The CDR3 has 13 amino acids. Trimming pared 0 bases from V and 7 bases from J, leaving 12 bases between.

This sequence joins TRBV3-1 (or the pseudogene TRBV3-2) and TRBJ2-1; 8 nucleotides line up with TRBD1. CDR1 LGHDT and CDR2 YNNKEL come from the germline V gene (reference sequence). J gave up 0 bases and V 3 bases, and 7 bases lay outside the gene matches. The CDR3 has 17 amino acids. The DNA of the CDR3 is TGTGCCAGCAGCCAGAGACAGGGGTCTCGCTCCTACAATGAGCAGTTCTTC. It specifies CASSQRQGSRSYNEQFF.

This chain links TRBV5-1 with TRBJ1-2; 8 bases are a match to TRBD1. The germline V gene encodes CDR1 SGHRS and CDR2 YFSETQ. The V and J ends lost 4 bases and 8 bases, in that order; junction bases with no gene match: 7. The CDR3 contains 13 residues. The CDR3 sequence: CASSLQGEDGYTF. Here the CDR3 DNA reads TGCGCCAGCAGCCTACAGGGGGAGGACGGCTACACCTTC.

The J gene is TRBJ2-7, the V gene TRBV7-2, with D possibly TRBD1 on 6 matching bases. This CDR3 contains 14 residues. In germline, CDR1 is SGHTA, CDR2 FQGNSA. V shed 3 bases and J shed 2 bases, with 11 bases lying between them. The CDR3 protein is CASSFGWGPYEQYF. CDR3 sequence (DNA): TGTGCCAGCAGCTTCGGTTGGGGGCCCTACGAGCAGTACTTC.

The CDR3 is CASTSGDNQPQHF. The CDR3 DNA reads TGTGCCAGTACCTCAGGGGATAATCAGCCCCAGCATTTT. This sequence joins TRBV19 and TRBJ1-5, with D tentatively TRBD1 (6 bases). Germline-derived CDR1 and CDR2 are LNHDA and SQIVND (reference sequence). Trimming removed 7 bases from V and 4 bases from J, with 11 bases in between. This CDR3 spans 13 amino acids.

This clone turned up a few times. The rearrangement links TRBV19 to TRBJ2-1; 9 bases are a match to TRBD2. The CDR3 length is 18 residues. Germline assignment: CDR1 LNHDA and CDR2 SQIVND (reference sequence). The trim removed 5 bases at V and 2 bases at J, leaving 13 bases unmatched. The CDR3 nucleotides are TGTGCCAGTAGTCCTCGGGAGCGGGAGGTATTCCCCTACAATGAGCAGTTCTTC. Its protein product is CASSPREREVFPYNEQFF.

The V and J genes are TRBV19 and TRBJ2-7, with TRBD1 matching over 8 bases. With V trimmed by 3 bases and J by 0 bases, 4 bases remained unmatched. Germline values: CDR1 LNHDA, CDR2 SQIVND (reference sequence). This CDR3 spans 15 amino acids. The CDR3, as DNA: TGTGCCAGTAGTATCAGGACAGGGAGCTCCTACGAGCAGTACTTC. Its protein product is CASSIRTGSSYEQYF. Drawing the rest from reference TRBV19 and TRBJ2-7, the complete variable domain is DGGITQSPKYLFRKEGQNVTLSCEQNLNHDAMYWYRQDPGQGLRLIYYSQIVNDFQKGDIAEGYSVSREKKESFPLTVTSAQKNPTAFYLCASSIRTGSSYEQYFGPGTRLTVT.